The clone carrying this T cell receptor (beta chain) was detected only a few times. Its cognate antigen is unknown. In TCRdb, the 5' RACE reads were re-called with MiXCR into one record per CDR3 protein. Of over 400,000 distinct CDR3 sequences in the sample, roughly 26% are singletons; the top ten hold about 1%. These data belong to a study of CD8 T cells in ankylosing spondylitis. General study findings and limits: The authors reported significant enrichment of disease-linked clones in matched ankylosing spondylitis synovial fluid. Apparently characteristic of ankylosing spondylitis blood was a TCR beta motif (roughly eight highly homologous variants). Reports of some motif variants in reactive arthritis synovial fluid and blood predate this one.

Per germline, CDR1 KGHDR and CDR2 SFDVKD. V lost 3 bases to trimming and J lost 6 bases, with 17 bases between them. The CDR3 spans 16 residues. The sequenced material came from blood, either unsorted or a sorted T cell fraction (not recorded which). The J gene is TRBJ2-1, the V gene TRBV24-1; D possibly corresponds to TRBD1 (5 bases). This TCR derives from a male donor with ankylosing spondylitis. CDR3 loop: CATSDLEGAQVNEQFF. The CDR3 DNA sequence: TGTGCCACCAGTGATCTGGAAGGGGCGCAGGTCAATGAGCAGTTCTTC.